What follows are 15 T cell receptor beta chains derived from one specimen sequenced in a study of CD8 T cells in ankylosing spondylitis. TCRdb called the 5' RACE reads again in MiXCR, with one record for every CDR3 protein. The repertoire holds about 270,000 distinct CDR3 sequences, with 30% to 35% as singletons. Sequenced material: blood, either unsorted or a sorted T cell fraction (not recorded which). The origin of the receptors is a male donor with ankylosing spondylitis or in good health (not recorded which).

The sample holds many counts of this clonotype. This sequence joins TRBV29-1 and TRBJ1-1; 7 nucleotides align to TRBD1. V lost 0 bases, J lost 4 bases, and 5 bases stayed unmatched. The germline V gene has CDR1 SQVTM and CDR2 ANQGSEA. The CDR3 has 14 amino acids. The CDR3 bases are TGCAGCGTTGAAGATCGACAGGGTGGCACTGAAGCTTTCTTT. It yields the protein CSVEDRQGGTEAFF.

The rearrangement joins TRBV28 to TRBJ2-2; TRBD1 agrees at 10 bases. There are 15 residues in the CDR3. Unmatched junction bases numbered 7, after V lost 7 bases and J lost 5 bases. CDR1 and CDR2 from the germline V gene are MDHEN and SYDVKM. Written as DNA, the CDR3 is TGTGCCAGCACCGACAGGGGGCTTCGAACCGGGGAGCTGTTTTTT. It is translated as CASTDRGLRTGELFF.

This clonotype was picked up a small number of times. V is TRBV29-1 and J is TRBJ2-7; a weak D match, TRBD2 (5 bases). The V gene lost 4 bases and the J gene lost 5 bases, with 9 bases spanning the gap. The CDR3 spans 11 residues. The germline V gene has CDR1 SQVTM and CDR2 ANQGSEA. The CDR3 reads CSVALRDEQYF. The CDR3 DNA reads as TGCAGCGTTGCCCTGAGGGACGAGCAGTACTTC.

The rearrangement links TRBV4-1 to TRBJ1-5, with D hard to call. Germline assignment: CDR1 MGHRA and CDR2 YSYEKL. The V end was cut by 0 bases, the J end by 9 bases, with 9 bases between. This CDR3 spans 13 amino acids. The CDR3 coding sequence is TGCGCCAGCAGCCAAGAGCGAGGGTTGCCCCAGCATTTT. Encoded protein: CASSQERGLPQHF.

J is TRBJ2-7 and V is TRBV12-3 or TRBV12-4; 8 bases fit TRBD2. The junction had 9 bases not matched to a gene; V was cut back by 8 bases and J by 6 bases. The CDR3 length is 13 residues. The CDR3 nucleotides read TGTGCCAGCGGCCCCGGGGGGGGCGGCGAGCAGTACTTC. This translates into CASGPGGGGEQYF.

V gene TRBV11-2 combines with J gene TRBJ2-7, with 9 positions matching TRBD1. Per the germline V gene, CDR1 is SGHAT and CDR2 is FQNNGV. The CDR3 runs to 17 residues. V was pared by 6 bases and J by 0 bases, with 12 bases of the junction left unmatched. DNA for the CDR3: TGTGCCAGCAGACCTCGCACCACAGGGGGCTCCTCCTACGAGCAGTACTTC. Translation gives CASRPRTTGGSSYEQYF.

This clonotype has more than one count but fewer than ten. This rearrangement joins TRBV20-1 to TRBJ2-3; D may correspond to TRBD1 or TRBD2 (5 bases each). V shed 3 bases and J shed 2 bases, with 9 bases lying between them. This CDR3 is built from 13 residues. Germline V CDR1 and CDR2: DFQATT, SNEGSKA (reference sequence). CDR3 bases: TGCAGTGCTAGGGGGGATCACACAGATACGCAGTATTTT. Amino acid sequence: CSARGDHTDTQYF.

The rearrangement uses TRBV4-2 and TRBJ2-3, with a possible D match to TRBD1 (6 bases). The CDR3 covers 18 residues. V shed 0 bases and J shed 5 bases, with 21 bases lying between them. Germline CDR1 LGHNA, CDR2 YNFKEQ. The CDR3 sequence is CASSQDGGHGLRIDTQYF. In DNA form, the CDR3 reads TGTGCCAGCAGCCAAGATGGGGGACACGGGTTGCGTATAGATACGCAGTATTTT.

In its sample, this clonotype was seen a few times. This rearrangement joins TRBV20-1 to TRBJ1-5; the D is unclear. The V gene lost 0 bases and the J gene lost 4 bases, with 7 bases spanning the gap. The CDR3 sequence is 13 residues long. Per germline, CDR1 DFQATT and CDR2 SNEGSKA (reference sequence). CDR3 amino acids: CSARDNKNQPQHF. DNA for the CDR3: TGCAGTGCTAGAGATAACAAGAATCAGCCCCAGCATTTT.

This CDR3 is CSARNMAGGRGLYEQYF. CDR3 DNA: TGCAGTGCTAGGAATATGGCCGGGGGCCGGGGGCTCTACGAGCAGTACTTC. The chain carries TRBV20-1 and TRBJ2-7; the D gene could be TRBD1 or TRBD2 (6 bases each). The CDR3 has 17 residues. V lost 3 bases to trimming and J lost 3 bases, with 24 bases between them. In germline, CDR1 is DFQATT, CDR2 SNEGSKA (reference sequence).

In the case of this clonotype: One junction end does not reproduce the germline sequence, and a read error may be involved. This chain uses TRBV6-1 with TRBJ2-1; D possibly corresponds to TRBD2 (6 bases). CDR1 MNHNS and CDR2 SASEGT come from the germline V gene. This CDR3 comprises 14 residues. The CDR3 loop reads CASSTARGFDEHFF. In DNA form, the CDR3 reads TGTGCCAGCAGTACAGCCCGGGGGTTCGATGAGCACTTCTTC.

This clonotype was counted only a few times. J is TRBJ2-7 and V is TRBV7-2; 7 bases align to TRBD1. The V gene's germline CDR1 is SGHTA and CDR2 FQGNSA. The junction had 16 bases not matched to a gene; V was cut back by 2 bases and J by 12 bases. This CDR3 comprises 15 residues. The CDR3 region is CASSLQGDSEEVGYF. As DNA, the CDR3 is TGTGCCAGCAGCTTACAGGGGGACAGTGAGGAAGTAGGGTACTTC. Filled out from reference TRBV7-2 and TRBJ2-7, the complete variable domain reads GAGVSQSPSNKVTEKGKDVELRCDPISGHTALYWYRQSLGQGLEFLIYFQGNSAPDKSGLPSDRFSAERTGGSVSTLTIQRTQQEDSAVYLCASSLQGDSEEVGYFGPGTRLTVT.

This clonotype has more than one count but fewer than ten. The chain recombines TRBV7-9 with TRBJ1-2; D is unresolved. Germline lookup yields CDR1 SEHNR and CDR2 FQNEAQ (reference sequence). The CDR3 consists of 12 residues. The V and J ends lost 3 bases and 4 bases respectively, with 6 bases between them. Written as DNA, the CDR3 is TGTGCCAGCAGCTTTGAGAGCTATGGCTACACCTTC. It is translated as CASSFESYGYTF.

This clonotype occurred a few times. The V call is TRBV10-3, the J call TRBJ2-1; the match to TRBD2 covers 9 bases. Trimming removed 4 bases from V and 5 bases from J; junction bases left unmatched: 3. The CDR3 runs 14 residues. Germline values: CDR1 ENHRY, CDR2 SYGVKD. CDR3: CAISGTSVNNEQFF. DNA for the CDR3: TGTGCCATCAGTGGGACTAGCGTAAACAATGAGCAGTTCTTC.

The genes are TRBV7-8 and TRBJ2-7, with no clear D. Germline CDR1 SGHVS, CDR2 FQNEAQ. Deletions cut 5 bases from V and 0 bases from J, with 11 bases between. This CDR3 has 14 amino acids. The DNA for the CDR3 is TGTGCCAGCAGCCACGGTCTCCGCTCCTACGAGCAGTACTTC. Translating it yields CASSHGLRSYEQYF.